This T cell receptor beta chain is drawn from a study of patients and donors after allogeneic stem cell transplantation. TCRdb fed the RT-PCR reads into MiXCR, producing one record per CDR3 protein. The data contain 400,000 to 450,000 distinct CDR3 sequences, roughly 16% of them singletons. CDR3 length: 14 residues. The V gene lost 6 bases and the J gene lost 0 bases, with 9 bases spanning the gap. This clonotype was seen many times. The source of this sequence is a human donor who was either an allogeneic HSCT recipient or a stem cell or donor lymphocyte infusion donor (not recorded which). It is not recorded whose cells these are; they may come from a transplant donor. V gene TRBV12-3 or TRBV12-4 combines with J gene TRBJ2-4; D ambiguous. Input material: blood, either unsorted or a sorted T cell fraction (not recorded which). The CDR3 region is CASRETVAKNIQYF. The CDR3 coding sequence is TGTGCCAGCAGGGAGACCGTAGCCAAAAACATTCAGTACTTC.